This T cell receptor (beta chain) was sequenced in a study of T cell responses to AZD1222 COVID-19 vaccine. Sequencing was performed with immunoSEQ multiplex PCR; in TCRdb, only in-frame clones are kept and a portion is missing. This sample has around 140,000 clones, with about 94% found just once. Germline V gene data show CDR1 as MNHEY and CDR2 as SVGAGI. The CDR3 is 11 amino acids. The germline V and J ends were trimmed by 10 bases and 3 bases, with 8 bases remaining between them. Sequencing was performed on peripheral blood, taken on day 0 of AZD1222 vaccination. The chain couples TRBV6-5 to TRBJ2-3; no reliable D call. The sequence was obtained from an adult in good health. The DNA of the CDR3 is TGTGCCACGCGGCGGACAGATACGCAGTATTTT. Residues: CATRRTDTQYF.